These 6 T cell receptor beta chains share one sample of origin, sequenced in a study of T cells in Graves' hyperthyroidism and ophthalmopathy (dated 2019 in TCRdb). Library generation was performed with multiplex PCR. This sample was sequenced with an Illumina HiSeq 2000. TCR beta CDR3 regions were amplified from RNA transcripts. The TCR CDR3 was subjected to a first round of RT-PCR using the HTBI primer set and the Qiagen OneStep RT-PCR kit. The raw public reads went through TCRdb reprocessing: fastp at Q25, MiXCR clone calling, in-frame beta chains kept. Every CDR3 protein is listed once, alongside the most common genes and DNA of its rows. In all, the sample holds roughly 520,000 distinct CDR3 sequences, and approximately 25% of those were seen once. In total, the top ten clones hold roughly 10% of the sample. The sequencing input was blood. The receptors originated from a woman in her twenties or thirties with Graves' ophthalmopathy.

This clonotype was counted at least ten times. The CDR3 is CASSLVVGSTEAFF. CDR3 DNA: TGTGCCAGCAGCTTAGTCGTCGGGAGCACTGAAGCTTTCTTT. The chain joins TRBV7-8 to TRBJ1-1; D gene unclear. CDR1 SGHVS and CDR2 FQNEAQ come from the germline V gene. This CDR3 comprises 14 residues. The ends were cut back, 1 base at V and 4 bases at J, with 10 bases in the middle. Full variable domain (rest looked up from reference TRBV7-8 and TRBJ1-1): GAGVSQSPRYKVAKRGQDVALRCDPISGHVSLFWYQQALGQGPEFLTYFQNEAQLDKSGLPSDRFFAERPEGSVSTLKIQRTQQEDSAVYLCASSLVVGSTEAFFGQGTRLTVV.

This clonotype was counted many times. V is TRBV2 and J is TRBJ2-7; 8 positions match TRBD1. The CDR3 extends over 13 amino acids. Germline V gives CDR1 SNHLY, CDR2 FYNNEI. After removal of 10 bases from V and 4 bases from J, the junction contained 9 bases not matched to a gene. The CDR3 sequence is CATRDRTLYEQYF. CDR3 sequence (DNA): TGTGCCACCCGGGACAGGACACTTTACGAGCAGTACTTC.

This chain connects TRBV30 to TRBJ2-7; 7 nucleotides align to TRBD1. The CDR3 has 13 residues. In germline, CDR1 is GTSNPN, CDR2 SVGIG (reference sequence). V was clipped by 8 bases and J by 3 bases; unmatched bases: 10. The CDR3 protein is CAQTQGQSYEQYF. For the CDR3, the DNA is TGTGCCCAAACTCAGGGACAGAGCTACGAGCAGTACTTC.

This clonotype was detected many times. V and J are TRBV20-1 and TRBJ2-2; D is uncertain. The germline V and J ends were trimmed by 3 bases and 2 bases, with 7 bases remaining between them. Germline CDR1 reads DFQATT; CDR2 reads SNEGSKA (reference sequence). CDR3 length: 13 amino acids. The CDR3 region has the DNA TGCAGTGCTAGTTGGCCTAACACCGGGGAGCTGTTTTTT. Its protein product is CSASWPNTGELFF.

This clonotype was seen many times. CDR3 loop: CASSYSMGGYSNQPQHF. CDR3 bases: TGTGCCAGCAGTTACTCGATGGGAGGGTATAGCAATCAGCCCCAGCATTTT. The genes are TRBV6-2 or TRBV6-3 and TRBJ1-5; no clear D. This CDR3 spans 17 amino acids. V lost 0 bases and J 0 bases, leaving 12 bases between the germline ends. Germline assignment: CDR1 MNHEY and CDR2 SVGEGT.

This chain uses TRBV6-1 with TRBJ1-5, with unresolved D. CDR1 and CDR2 from the germline V gene are MNHNS and SASEGT. Trimming removed 2 bases at V and 4 bases at J, with 15 bases between. The CDR3 contains 16 residues. The CDR3 DNA follows: TGTGCCAGCAGTGAATCTCCCCTCCCCGGAAATCAGCCCCAGCATTTT. Residues: CASSESPLPGNQPQHF.